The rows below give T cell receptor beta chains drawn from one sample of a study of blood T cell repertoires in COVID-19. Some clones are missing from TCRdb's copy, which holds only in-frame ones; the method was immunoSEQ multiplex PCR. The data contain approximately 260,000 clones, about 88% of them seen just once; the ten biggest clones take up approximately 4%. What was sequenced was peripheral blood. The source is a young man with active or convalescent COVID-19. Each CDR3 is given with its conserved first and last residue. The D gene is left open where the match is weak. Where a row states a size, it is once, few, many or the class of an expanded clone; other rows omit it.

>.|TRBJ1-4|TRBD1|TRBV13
CASSLGLQGGGKLFF
TGTGCCAGCAGCTTAGGCCTACAGGGGGGCGGAAAACTGTTTTTT
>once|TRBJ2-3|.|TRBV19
CASSTLRGWEDTDTQYF
TGTGCCAGTTCGACCCTACGGGGGTGGGAGGACACAGATACGCAGTATTTT
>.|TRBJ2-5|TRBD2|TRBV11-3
CASSSPGTSATNYQETQYF
TGTGCCAGCAGCTCCCCCGGGACTAGCGCAACGAATTACCAAGAGACCCAGTACTTC
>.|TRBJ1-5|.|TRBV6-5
CASGRSGQPQHF
TGTGCCAGCGGGAGGAGTGGACAGCCCCAGCATTTT
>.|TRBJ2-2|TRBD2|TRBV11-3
CASLPLAGGNTGELFF
TGTGCCAGCCTACCCCTAGCGGGGGGGAACACCGGGGAGCTGTTTTTT
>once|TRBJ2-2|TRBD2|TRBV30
CAWCLGGGADTGELFF
TGTGCCTGGTGTCTTGGCGGGGGGGCGGACACCGGGGAGCTGTTTTTT
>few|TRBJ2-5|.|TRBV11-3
CASSLGGQETQYF
TGTGCCAGCAGCTTAGGCGGCCAAGAGACCCAGTACTTC
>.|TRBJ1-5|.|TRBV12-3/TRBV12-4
CASSFRGQPQHF
TGTGCCAGCAGTTTCAGGGGCCAGCCCCAGCATTTT
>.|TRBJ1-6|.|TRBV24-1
CATSESTGSPLHF
TGTGCCACCAGTGAGAGCACAGGTTCACCCCTCCACTTT
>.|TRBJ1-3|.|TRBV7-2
CASSLKTGNTIYF
TGTGCCAGCAGCTTAAAGACAGGAAACACCATATATTTT
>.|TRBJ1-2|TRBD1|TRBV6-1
CASSETGQGYGYTF
TGTGCCAGCAGTGAAACTGGACAGGGCTATGGCTACACCTTC
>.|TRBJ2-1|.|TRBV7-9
CASSRGLVEQFF
TGTGCCAGCAGCAGAGGGCTTGTTGAGCAGTTCTTC
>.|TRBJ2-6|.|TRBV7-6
CASSLKGGSGANVLTF
TGTGCCAGCAGCCTGAAGGGAGGCTCTGGGGCCAACGTCCTGACTTTC
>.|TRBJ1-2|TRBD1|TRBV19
CASSADRGLNYGYTF
TGTGCCAGTAGTGCGGACAGGGGGCTAAACTATGGCTACACCTTC
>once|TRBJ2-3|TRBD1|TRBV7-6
CASSFPGQGTDTQYF
TGTGCCAGCAGTTTTCCGGGACAGGGCACAGATACGCAGTATTTT
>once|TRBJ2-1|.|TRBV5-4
CASTTRGAYNEQFF
TGTGCCAGTACCACCAGGGGGGCCTACAATGAGCAGTTCTTC
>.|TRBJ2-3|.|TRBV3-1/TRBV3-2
CASSLPGEGTDTQYF
TGTGCCAGCAGCCTACCAGGGGAGGGGACAGATACGCAGTATTTT
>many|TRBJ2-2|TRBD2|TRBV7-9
CASNLAGADGGELFF
TGTGCCAGCAACCTAGCGGGAGCGGATGGCGGGGAGCTGTTTTTT
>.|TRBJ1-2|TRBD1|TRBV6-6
CASNDRDGYTF
TGTGCCAGCAACGACAGGGATGGCTACACCTTC
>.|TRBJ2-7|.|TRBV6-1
CASSEYSYEQYF
TGTGCCAGCAGTGAATATTCCTACGAGCAGTACTTC
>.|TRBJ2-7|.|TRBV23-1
CEPSTGTGELYEQYF
TGCGAGCCGTCAACCGGGACGGGAGAACTTTACGAGCAGTACTTC
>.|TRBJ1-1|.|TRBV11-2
CASSLNLERGTEAFF
TGTGCCAGCAGCCTTAACCTGGAGCGGGGCACTGAAGCTTTCTTT